Listed below are T cell receptor beta chains from one sample, sequenced in a study of T cell repertoires in aging, cancer and after chemotherapy. TCRdb re-called the multiplex PCR reads with MiXCR, one entry per CDR3 protein. This sample has about 7,100 distinct CDR3 sequences, with approximately 40% found just once. The sample was blood. The receptors were gathered from a human donor in good health. Both conserved end residues are part of each CDR3. A D gene is named only where the DNA matches it firmly. Clone size is shown for a subset of rows, as once, few, many or a class of expanded clone.

v_call,j_call,clone_size,d_call,cdr3_nt,cdr3_aa
TRBV19,TRBJ2-7,few,TRBD2,TGTGCCAGTAGCCCAGGGCGGGAGAGCTCCTACGAGCAGTACTTC,CASSPGRESSYEQYF
TRBV15,TRBJ1-5,-,-,TGTGCCACCAGCAGAGGACGGAGCAATCAGCCCCAGCATTTT,CATSRGRSNQPQHF
TRBV19,TRBJ2-3,-,-,TGTGCCAGCAGCCTGAACACAGATACGCAGTATTTT,CASSLNTDTQYF
TRBV6-2/TRBV6-3,TRBJ2-7,-,-,TGTGCCAGCACCCCCATAGGGGAAAGCTCCTACGAGCAGTACTTC,CASTPIGESSYEQYF
TRBV13,TRBJ2-5,medium-sized,-,TGTGCCAGCAGCTTCAGGACGGCCGACAGGACCCAGTACTTC,CASSFRTADRTQYF
TRBV15,TRBJ2-6,few,-,TGTGCCACCAGCAGAGATATCGCGGGGTCTGGGGCCAACGTCCTGACTTTC,CATSRDIAGSGANVLTF
TRBV30,TRBJ2-7,few,TRBD1,TGTGCCTGGATCCCGGGACAGGTACCGGGCGAGCAGTACTTC,CAWIPGQVPGEQYF
TRBV19,TRBJ2-7,few,-,TGTGCCAGTAGTATAGATATAGAGGAGGGGGCCGCCTACGAGCAGTACTTC,CASSIDIEEGAAYEQYF
TRBV27,TRBJ2-3,-,-,TGTGCCAGCAGTCTAAATGGACACTCCGTGCGCGATACGCAGTATTTT,CASSLNGHSVRDTQYF
TRBV4-3,TRBJ1-3,-,-,TGCGCCAGCAGCCAGTATTTCGGAGGCCCCGGAAACACCATATATTTT,CASSQYFGGPGNTIYF
TRBV10-3,TRBJ2-2,-,-,TGTGCCATCAGTGAGTCATCCCTAGGCGGGGAGCTGTTTTTT,CAISESSLGGELFF
TRBV11-1,TRBJ2-3,-,TRBD2,TGTGCCAGCAGGTCCGGGACTAGCGATACGCAGTATTTT,CASRSGTSDTQYF
TRBV6-5,TRBJ2-7,-,-,TGTGCCAGCAGTTACTCGCAGCTCACCACCTACGAGCAGTACTTC,CASSYSQLTTYEQYF
TRBV5-4,TRBJ2-5,-,TRBD2,TGTGCCAGCAGACCCTCGGGGACTAGCGGGAATCAAGAGACCCAGTACTTC,CASRPSGTSGNQETQYF
TRBV19,TRBJ2-3,medium-sized,-,TGTGCCAGTAGATATGGATCTTTTTCGACAGATACGCAGTATTTT,CASRYGSFSTDTQYF
TRBV6-5,TRBJ2-2,medium-sized,-,TGTGCCAGCAGTCCGAGGACTGTGGAAGTCAGGGAGCTGTTTTTT,CASSPRTVEVRELFF
TRBV7-2,TRBJ1-1,-,-,TGTGCCAGCAGCGAAGATCGTGGGTTTCGGGCTTTCTTT,CASSEDRGFRAFF
TRBV6-5,TRBJ2-3,few,-,TGTGCCAGCAGTTTATCAGCTAAAGATACGCAGTATTTT,CASSLSAKDTQYF
TRBV20-1,TRBJ2-3,-,-,TGCAGTGCTAGGCTTAGCGGATACTCACAGTCTTCGCAGTATTTT,CSARLSGYSQSSQYF
TRBV10-1,TRBJ1-4,few,-,TGCGCCAGCACCGCGGACCCAGTAGGGAAGGATGAAAAACTGTTTTTT,CASTADPVGKDEKLFF
TRBV20-1,TRBJ2-5,-,-,TGCAGTGCTGGGGGGATTAGGCAGACCCAGTACTTC,CSAGGIRQTQYF
TRBV18,TRBJ1-4,few,-,TGTGCCAGCTCACCACGCGGAGGTAACGGGGAAAAACTGTTTTTT,CASSPRGGNGEKLFF
TRBV12-3/TRBV12-4,TRBJ1-6,once,-,TGTGCCAGCAAGCTTCGCTCCTATAATTCACCCCTCCACTTT,CASKLRSYNSPLHF
TRBV7-2,TRBJ2-2,once,-,TGTGCCAGCAGCGCGACCTTCGGGGAGCTGTTTTTT,CASSATFGELFF
TRBV27,TRBJ1-6,few,-,TGTGCCAGCAGTTTAACGGGACGATATTCACCCCTCCACTTT,CASSLTGRYSPLHF